This T cell receptor beta chain is from a study of CD8 T cells in ankylosing spondylitis. Findings and caveats of the study: There was a TCR beta motif, made of fewer than 10 highly homologous variants, that appeared characteristic of ankylosing spondylitis blood. Existing reports had already noted some motif variants in reactive arthritis synovial fluid and blood.

This clonotype came up many times. As yet, its antigen is unknown. By quantitative 5'-RACE with molecular barcodes, the TCR beta libraries were made. Each CDR3 protein gets one entry after TCRdb re-called the 5' RACE reads with MiXCR. The sample has a few hundred thousand distinct CDR3 sequences; 6% to 8% are singletons. Germline values: CDR1 LGHNA, CDR2 YSLEER. Trimming removed 5 bases from V and 9 bases from J, with 17 bases in between. The CDR3 length is 14 residues. The rearrangement links TRBV4-3 to TRBJ2-1, with a tentative D call TRBD2 (5 bases). The sequence was collected from a male donor with ankylosing spondylitis. The specimen was blood, either unsorted or a sorted T cell fraction (not recorded which). CDR3 protein: CASSLTLQGSEQFF. Written as DNA, the CDR3 is TGCGCCAGCAGCTTAACCCTGCAAGGGAGTGAGCAGTTCTTC.